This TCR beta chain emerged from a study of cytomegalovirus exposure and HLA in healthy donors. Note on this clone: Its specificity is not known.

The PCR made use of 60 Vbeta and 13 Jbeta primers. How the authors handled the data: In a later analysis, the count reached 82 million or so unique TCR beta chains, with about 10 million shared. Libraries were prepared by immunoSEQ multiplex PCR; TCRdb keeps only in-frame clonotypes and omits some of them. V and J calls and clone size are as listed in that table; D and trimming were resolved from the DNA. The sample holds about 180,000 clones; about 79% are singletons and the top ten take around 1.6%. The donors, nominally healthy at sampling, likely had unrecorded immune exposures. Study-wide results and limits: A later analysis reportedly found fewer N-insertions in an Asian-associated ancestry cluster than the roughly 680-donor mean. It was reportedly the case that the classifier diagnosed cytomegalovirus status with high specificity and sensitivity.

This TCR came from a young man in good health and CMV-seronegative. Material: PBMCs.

The CDR3 DNA reads as TGTGCCTGGAGTGTACCGCTCCCGGGACAGGGGTTTTTCTCCTACGAGCAGTACTTC. It codes for CAWSVPLPGQGFFSYEQYF. The J gene is TRBJ2-7, the V gene TRBV30; 10 bases line up with TRBD1. The J segment lost 0 bases and the V segment lost 0 bases, leaving 14 bases of the junction unmatched. CDR1 GTSNPN and CDR2 SVGIG come from the germline V gene (reference sequence). The CDR3 is 19 residues long. Full variable domain (remainder filled in from reference TRBV30 and TRBJ2-7): SQTIHQWPATLVQPVGSPLSLECTVEGTSNPNLYWYRQAAGRGLQLLFYSVGIGQISSEVPQNLSASRPQDRQFILSSKKLLLSDSGFYLCAWSVPLPGQGFFSYEQYFGPGTRLTVT.